The clone carrying this T cell receptor (beta chain) was observed a single time. The antigen is not known. The V and J ends lost 0 bases and 7 bases respectively, with 18 bases between them. The germline V gene encodes CDR1 SGHVS and CDR2 FQNEAQ. This CDR3 is 17 amino acids long. The data are from a study of OX40 agonist ivuxolimab in advanced cancers. In the study overall: Ivuxolimab is an agonistic anti-OX40 (CD134) antibody, and patients were treated with it. Administration of intravenous ivuxolimab to patients occurred every 2 weeks at 0.01 to 10 mg/kg.

The protocol was immunoSEQ multiplex PCR, while the TCRdb copy is restricted to in-frame clones and leaves out a portion. In the table there are 23,000 or so clones, nearly 90% of which are singletons. Findings and limits, study-wide: Low normalized T-cell clonal expansion was also seen in some nonresponders. By week 6 at 0.1 to 3.0 mg/kg, blood CD4+ and CD8+ T cells had expanded clonally.

The origin of this receptor is an adult with an advanced solid tumor such as melanoma, head and neck, liver or kidney cancer. This material consisted of CD4+ or CD8+ T cells sorted from blood, taken in a trial of the OX40 agonist ivuxolimab. The J gene is TRBJ1-4, the V gene TRBV7-8; D may be TRBD1 (5 bases). In nucleotides, the CDR3 is TGTGCCAGCAGCTTAGCCCTCTTCGCGTCGGGGGGTGAAAAACTGTTTTTT. Protein: CASSLALFASGGEKLFF.